The 28 T cell receptor beta chains reported below all come from one sample, sequenced in a study of cytomegalovirus exposure and HLA in healthy donors. Sequencing used immunoSEQ multiplex PCR; TCRdb keeps in-frame clones, though not all of them. Of over 200,000 clones listed, around 88% are singletons. The specimen sequenced was PBMCs. The source of these receptors is a woman younger than 30 in good health and CMV-seronegative.

This clone occurred once. The V call is TRBV19, the J call TRBJ1-1, with D perhaps matching TRBD1 (6 bases). This CDR3 is 15 amino acids long. From germline, CDR1 is LNHDA and CDR2 SQIVND (reference sequence). V dropped 7 bases and J dropped 0 bases, with 15 bases sitting between them. CDR3 region: CASTGGDGLNTEAFF. In DNA form, the CDR3 reads TGTGCCAGTACGGGGGGCGATGGATTGAACACTGAAGCTTTCTTT.

This chain connects TRBV7-3 to TRBJ2-7; TRBD1 is a possible D gene (5 bases). Germline CDR1 and CDR2: SGHTA and FQGTGA. Trimming cost V 4 bases and J 3 bases, with 13 bases left between them. CDR3 length equals 14 residues. In nucleotides, the CDR3 is TGTGCCAGCAGCTACCAGGGTTTTGGCTACGAGCAGTACTTC. Its translation is CASSYQGFGYEQYF.

The genes are TRBV2 and TRBJ2-1; 11 bases map to TRBD2. Germline V CDR1 and CDR2: SNHLY, FYNNEI. V was clipped by 6 bases and J by 7 bases; unmatched bases: 14. The CDR3 runs to 17 residues. In DNA form, the CDR3 reads TGTGCCAGCAGACCCGACCATTCTAGCGGGAGGAAAAATGAGCAGTTCTTC. Its protein is CASRPDHSSGRKNEQFF.

This chain's CDR3 is CASTRPRGTSGANVLTF. CDR3 DNA sequence: TGTGCCAGCACCCGCCCCCGGGGGACCTCTGGGGCCAACGTCCTGACTTTC. The V and J genes are TRBV11-2 and TRBJ2-6; D is perhaps TRBD2 (6 bases). CDR1 and CDR2 (germline): SGHAT, FQNNGV. CDR3 length equals 17 residues. V dropped 7 bases and J dropped 0 bases, with 16 bases sitting between them.

V usage is TRBV7-9 and J usage is TRBJ2-5, with TRBD2 matching over 13 bases. The CDR3 loop spans 16 amino acids. Germline trimming cut 2 bases from V and 3 bases from J; bases unmatched to any gene: 3. Germline values: CDR1 SEHNR, CDR2 FQNEAQ (reference sequence). The CDR3 sequence: CASSLSGLAGEETQYF. Here the CDR3 DNA reads TGTGCCAGCAGCTTATCAGGACTAGCGGGAGAAGAGACCCAGTACTTC.

The chain uses TRBV2 and TRBJ1-2; a possible D gene is TRBD1 (5 bases). This CDR3 comprises 14 residues. CDR1 and CDR2 from the germline V gene are SNHLY and FYNNEI. Trimming took off 5 bases at V and 8 bases at J, with 18 bases between the two ends. The CDR3 coding sequence is TGTGCCAGCAGTCTCCCCCCCGGGGGTAAAGGCTACACCTTC. Translation: CASSLPPGGKGYTF.

The rearrangement joins TRBV27 to TRBJ2-1; 9 nucleotides line up with TRBD2. The CDR3 contains 17 residues. The V and J ends lost 2 bases and 7 bases, in that order; junction bases with no gene match: 12. Germline V gene lookup returns CDR1 MNHEY and CDR2 SMNVEV (reference sequence). CDR3 protein: CASSLERGVAGVNEQFF. For the CDR3, the DNA is TGTGCCAGCAGTTTAGAGAGGGGCGTAGCGGGGGTAAATGAGCAGTTCTTC.

The J gene is TRBJ1-2, the V gene TRBV4-1; no clear D. V shed 3 bases and J shed 9 bases, with 26 bases lying between them. This CDR3 has 17 amino acids. The V gene's germline CDR1 is MGHRA and CDR2 YSYEKL. Here the CDR3 reads CASSQTRERGVDPSYTF. The CDR3 DNA reads as TGCGCCAGCAGCCAGACTCGAGAGCGGGGTGTGGACCCGAGCTACACCTTC.

This chain connects TRBV7-6 to TRBJ2-1, with TRBD1 matching 9 bases. Germline-derived CDR1 and CDR2 are SGHVS and FNYEAQ. Losses at the gene ends were 2 bases for V and 9 bases for J; bases not matched to a gene: 14. This CDR3 has 17 residues. The DNA of the CDR3 is TGTGCCAGCAGCTTATCCCTCTTGGACAGGGGAAGTCCTGAGCAGTTCTTC. This codes for CASSLSLLDRGSPEQFF.

The chain employs TRBV5-1 and TRBJ2-7, with 7 bases identical to TRBD2. This CDR3 is built from 14 residues. Germline CDR1 is SGHRS and CDR2 is YFSETQ. J gave up 1 base and V 0 bases, and 1 base lay outside the gene matches. Here the CDR3 DNA reads TGCGCCAGCAGCTTGGAGGGACTATCCTACGAGCAGTACTTC. Its protein is CASSLEGLSYEQYF.

In its sample, this clone was seen a few times. This sequence joins TRBV28 and TRBJ1-1; D remains unclear. This CDR3 contains 10 residues. Deletions cut 8 bases from V and 5 bases from J, with 6 bases between. Germline-derived CDR1 and CDR2 are MDHEN and SYDVKM. The CDR3 region is CASSRTEAFF. The CDR3 DNA is TGTGCCAGCTCTCGGACTGAAGCTTTCTTT.

The rearrangement uses TRBV27 and TRBJ2-7; 10 bases agree with TRBD2. This CDR3 region has 15 residues. Germline V gene data show CDR1 as MNHEY and CDR2 as SMNVEV (reference sequence). With V trimmed by 2 bases and J by 4 bases, 5 bases remained unmatched. Here the CDR3 DNA reads TGTGCCAGCAGTTTAAGGGCTAGCGGGAGTTACGAGCAGTACTTC. Its translation is CASSLRASGSYEQYF.

The CDR3 coding sequence is TGTGCCAGCAGTCCCCGCGGGAGTGGGTCCTACGAGCAGTACTTC. It encodes CASSPRGSGSYEQYF. The chain joins TRBV2 to TRBJ2-7; TRBD2 matches 7 bases. Germline V gene sequence: CDR1 SNHLY, CDR2 FYNNEI. This CDR3 spans 15 amino acids. Losses at the gene ends were 5 bases for V and 1 base for J; bases not matched to a gene: 8.

The genes are TRBV30 and TRBJ2-5, with 10 bases matching TRBD2. Per germline, CDR1 GTSNPN and CDR2 SVGIG (reference sequence). After removal of 1 base from V and 1 base from J, the junction contained 6 bases not matched to a gene. The CDR3 has 16 amino acids. This CDR3 reads CAWSALAGGPQETQYF. The DNA of the CDR3 is TGTGCCTGGAGTGCTTTAGCGGGAGGTCCCCAAGAGACCCAGTACTTC.

The V and J genes are TRBV7-8 and TRBJ1-1, with D maybe TRBD1 (5 bases). The CDR3 covers 15 residues. The V gene's germline CDR1 is SGHVS and CDR2 FQNEAQ. Trimming took off 4 bases at V and 0 bases at J, with 12 bases between the two ends. As DNA, the CDR3 is TGTGCCAGCAGCTCCCAGACAGAAATGAACACTGAAGCTTTCTTT. Translating gives CASSSQTEMNTEAFF.

The rearrangement links TRBV7-6 to TRBJ2-7; 7 bases are shared with TRBD1. V shed 5 bases and J 0 bases; nucleotides not matched to a gene: 7. This CDR3 is 15 amino acids long. CDR1 is SGHVS, CDR2 FNYEAQ, per germline. CDR3 nucleotide sequence: TGTGCCAGCAGCCCCGGGACAGTTATCTCCTACGAGCAGTACTTC. Amino acids: CASSPGTVISYEQYF.

This chain links TRBV10-2 with TRBJ2-7; D is perhaps TRBD1 or TRBD2 (5 bases each). In germline, CDR1 is WSHSY, CDR2 SAAADI. V lost 10 bases and J 1 base, leaving 14 bases between the germline ends. The CDR3 is 13 amino acids. CDR3 in amino acids: CATRERESYEQYF. The CDR3 DNA sequence: TGCGCCACCAGGGAGAGAGAATCCTACGAGCAGTACTTC.

This chain joins TRBV4-1 and TRBJ1-1; TRBD1 matches at 7 bases. The CDR3 extends over 15 amino acids. Losses at the gene ends were 0 bases for V and 7 bases for J; bases not matched to a gene: 8. Germline lookup yields CDR1 MGHRA and CDR2 YSYEKL. For the CDR3, the DNA is TGCGCCAGCAGCCAAGATTTTCAGGGGGTCGGTGAAGCTTTCTTT. This encodes CASSQDFQGVGEAFF.

This sequence joins TRBV7-9 and TRBJ1-2, with 8 bases aligning to TRBD1. Trimming at V came to 5 bases and at J to 6 bases, leaving 11 bases not matched to a gene. CDR1 and CDR2 from the germline V gene are SEHNR and FQNEAQ (reference sequence). The CDR3 totals 15 residues. CDR3 region: CASSVYPDRADGYTF. Here the CDR3 DNA reads TGTGCCAGCAGCGTATACCCGGACAGGGCGGATGGCTACACCTTC.

The chain uses TRBV5-1 and TRBJ2-1, with TRBD1 matching over 11 bases. The junction had 5 bases not matched to a gene; V was cut back by 3 bases and J by 6 bases. Germline CDR1 SGHRS, CDR2 YFSETQ. The CDR3 is made up of 15 amino acids. CDR3 DNA: TGCGCCAGCAGCTCCGGACAGGGGGCTGGCAATGAGCAGTTCTTC. The encoded protein is CASSSGQGAGNEQFF. Drawing the rest from reference TRBV5-1 and TRBJ2-1, the complete variable domain is KAGVTQTPRYLIKTRGQQVTLSCSPISGHRSVSWYQQTPGQGLQFLFEYFSETQRNKGNFPGRFSGRQFSNSRSEMNVSTLELGDSALYLCASSSGQGAGNEQFFGPGTRLTVL.

This chain uses TRBV4-3 with TRBJ2-3; TRBD1 matches 8 bases. The J segment lost 0 bases and the V segment lost 4 bases, leaving 3 bases of the junction unmatched. CDR1 is LGHNA, CDR2 YSLEER, per germline. The CDR3 is 15 residues long. CDR3 sequence reads: CASSRRTGSTDTQYF. Here the CDR3 DNA reads TGCGCCAGCAGCCGCCGGACAGGGAGCACAGATACGCAGTATTTT.

The chain joins TRBV2 to TRBJ2-2, with 11 bases that match TRBD1. This CDR3 has 15 amino acids. CDR1 and CDR2 (germline): SNHLY, FYNNEI. V shed 4 bases, J shed 6 bases, and the junction held 4 bases outside the gene matches. CDR3 loop: CASSGGQGASGELFF. The CDR3 region has the DNA TGTGCCAGCAGTGGAGGACAGGGGGCCTCCGGGGAGCTGTTTTTT. Full variable domain (remainder filled in from reference TRBV2 and TRBJ2-2): EPEVTQTPSHQVTQMGQEVILRCVPISNHLYFYWYRQILGQKVEFLVSFYNNEISEKSEIFDDQFSVERPDGSNFTLKIRSTKLEDSAMYFCASSGGQGASGELFFGEGSRLTVL.

The chain carries TRBV29-1 and TRBJ2-7, with D uncertain. Germline lookup yields CDR1 SQVTM and CDR2 ANQGSEA. The CDR3 totals 11 residues. V dropped 4 bases and J dropped 9 bases, with 13 bases sitting between them. The CDR3 DNA sequence: TGCAGCGTTGTTGGGTCCCGCGGGCAGTACTTC. This codes for CSVVGSRGQYF.

The CDR3 DNA follows: TGTGCCAGCAGCCCGGGACAGAACTACGAGCAGTACTTC. This codes for CASSPGQNYEQYF. The rearrangement uses TRBV28 and TRBJ2-7, with 7 positions matching TRBD1. With V trimmed by 6 bases and J by 3 bases, 5 bases remained unmatched. Germline CDR1 MDHEN, CDR2 SYDVKM. The CDR3 spans 13 residues. Drawing the rest from reference TRBV28 and TRBJ2-7, the complete variable domain is DVKVTQSSRYLVKRTGEKVFLECVQDMDHENMFWYRQDPGLGLRLIYFSYDVKMKEKGDIPEGYSVSREKKERFSLILESASTNQTSMYLCASSPGQNYEQYFGPGTRLTVT.

The J gene is TRBJ2-7, the V gene TRBV9; D gene ambiguous. Germline-derived CDR1 and CDR2 are SGDLS and YYNGEE. The CDR3 extends over 13 amino acids. Trimming stripped 2 bases from V and 6 bases from J, with 12 bases between. The CDR3: CASSVAGSGEQYF. The CDR3 DNA reads TGTGCCAGCAGCGTGGCCGGGTCGGGCGAGCAGTACTTC.

V gene TRBV29-1 combines with J gene TRBJ2-1, with D possibly being TRBD2 (5 bases). The CDR3 contains 14 residues. Trimming removed 4 bases at V and 6 bases at J, with 16 bases between. The V gene's germline CDR1 is SQVTM and CDR2 ANQGSEA. CDR3 nucleotide sequence: TGCAGCGTTGTTATTAGTGGGAGTAGCAATGAGCAGTTCTTC. It codes for CSVVISGSSNEQFF.

This sequence joins TRBV18 and TRBJ2-7, with D possibly TRBD2 on 6 matching bases. Germline V gene lookup returns CDR1 KGHSH and CDR2 LQKENI. Trimming took 4 bases from V and 6 from J, leaving 19 bases between them. This CDR3 is built from 15 residues. CDR3 amino acids: CASSLNTGAPVEQYF. The CDR3 nucleotides read TGTGCCAGCTCACTCAACACGGGAGCGCCAGTCGAGCAGTACTTC.

This chain links TRBV5-4 with TRBJ2-7; a possible D gene is TRBD2 (5 bases). The CDR3 has 14 residues. CDR1 SGHNT and CDR2 YYREEE come from the germline V gene (reference sequence). V was cut by 4 bases and J by 1 base, with 12 bases left in between. The CDR3 protein is CASSRTEISYEQYF. The DNA for the CDR3 is TGTGCCAGCAGCCGGACTGAAATTTCCTACGAGCAGTACTTC.